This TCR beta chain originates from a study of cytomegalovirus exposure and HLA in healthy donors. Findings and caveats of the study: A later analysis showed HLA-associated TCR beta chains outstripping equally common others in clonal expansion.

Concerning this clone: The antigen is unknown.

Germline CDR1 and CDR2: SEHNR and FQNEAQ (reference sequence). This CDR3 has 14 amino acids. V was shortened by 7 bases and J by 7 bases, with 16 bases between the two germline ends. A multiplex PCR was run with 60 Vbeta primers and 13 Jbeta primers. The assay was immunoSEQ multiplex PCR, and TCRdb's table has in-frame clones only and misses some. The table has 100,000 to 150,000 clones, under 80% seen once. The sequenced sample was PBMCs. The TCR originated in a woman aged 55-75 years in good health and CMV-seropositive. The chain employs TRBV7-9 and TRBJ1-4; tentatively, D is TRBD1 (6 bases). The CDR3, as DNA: TGTGCCAGCAACCAACCGGGACATACTGAAAAACTGTTTTTT. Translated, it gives CASNQPGHTEKLFF.